The rows below give T cell receptor beta chains drawn from one sample of a study of blood T cells in healthy people across ages. TCRdb itself ran the 5' RACE reads through MiXCR, one entry per CDR3 protein. The table shows around 800,000 distinct CDR3 sequences, with around 24% occurring only once. This sample was also put to use in a study of T cells of mothers and their children.

The sample taken for sequencing was blood. The receptor set was obtained from a boy aged 5-17 years in good health. CDR3s include the opening cysteine and the closing phenylalanine or tryptophan. A D gene is named only where the DNA matches it firmly. Expanded clones get a size class; other rows say once, few or many, or leave the size out.

D	size	V	J	DNA	CDR3
NA	few	TRBV27	TRBJ1-5	TGTGCCAGCAGTTTATCCTGGGGGGCGAGCAATCAGCCCCAGCATTTT	CASSLSWGASNQPQHF
NA	few	TRBV30	TRBJ2-3	TGTGCCTGGAGTGTCTCATCAGATACGCAGTATTTT	CAWSVSSDTQYF
NA	NA	TRBV28	TRBJ1-4	TGTGCCAGCAGCCGAAGGGTGAGCGAAAAACTGTTTTTT	CASSRRVSEKLFF
NA	few	TRBV9	TRBJ2-5	TGTGCCAGCAGCGCCCCTCGGACGGCCTCGTGGATGGAGACCCAGTACTTC	CASSAPRTASWMETQYF
NA	few	TRBV20-1	TRBJ2-7	TGCAGTGCTCAGGATTACGAGCAGTACTTC	CSAQDYEQYF
NA	NA	TRBV25-1	TRBJ2-7	TGTGCCAGCGGAGACCGAAAGGGATACGAGCAGTACTTC	CASGDRKGYEQYF
TRBD1	few	TRBV7-9	TRBJ1-1	TGTGCCAGCAAACAGGGGGCGTCCACTGAAGCTTTCTTT	CASKQGASTEAFF
NA	NA	TRBV5-1	TRBJ1-2	TGCGCCAGCAGCTCAGGGTCAGGAGGCTACACCTTC	CASSSGSGGYTF
NA	many	TRBV29-1	TRBJ2-5	TGCAGCGTTGTCCCGGTTTGGGAGACCCAGTACTTC	CSVVPVWETQYF
TRBD2	NA	TRBV11-2	TRBJ2-3	TGTGCCAGCAGCCAGGGACTAGCGGGGGCTCCTTGGGATACGCAGTATTTT	CASSQGLAGAPWDTQYF
TRBD1	NA	TRBV10-3	TRBJ1-2	TGTGCCATCAGTGGACAGGGGCCTAACTATGGCTACACCTTC	CAISGQGPNYGYTF
NA	few	TRBV6-5	TRBJ2-3	TGTGCCAGCAGTTACGCCCTGATCACAGATACGCAGTATTTT	CASSYALITDTQYF
TRBD2	NA	TRBV13	TRBJ2-7	TGTGCCAGTAAGGCTCCGGGGGGTTACGAGCAGTACTTC	CASKAPGGYEQYF
NA	NA	TRBV7-3	TRBJ1-5	TGTGCCAGCAGCTTGGCCAGTGATCAGCCCCAGCATTTT	CASSLASDQPQHF
NA	NA	TRBV12-3/TRBV12-4	TRBJ2-1	TGTGCCAGCAGTTTTGAGACAGGGAGGGATGAGCAGTTCTTC	CASSFETGRDEQFF
NA	NA	TRBV12-3/TRBV12-4	TRBJ1-5	TGTGCCAGCAGTTTCGTACAGGGAGTCGATCAGCCCCAGCATTTT	CASSFVQGVDQPQHF